The 14 T cell receptor beta chains listed next were all sequenced from one sample in a study of shared clonotypes between healthy human individuals. Profiling relied on immunoSEQ multiplex PCR, and the TCRdb table lists in-frame clones only, not all of them. The sample lists roughly 2.2 million clones, just under 95% seen once, with around 0.4% in the top ten. The specimen was naive CD4+ T cells from PBMCs. Subset indicated: CD45RA+ positively selected. Source of these receptors: a man aged 18 to 29 in good health. Some clones in this sample may be carry-over from other donors' samples.

The chain links TRBV28 to TRBJ1-5, with unresolved D. Trimming left V 7 bases short and J 7 bases short, with 5 bases between. From germline, CDR1 is MDHEN and CDR2 SYDVKM. This CDR3 has 10 residues. The chain's CDR3 is CASNYQPQHF. DNA of the CDR3: TGTGCCAGCAATTACCAGCCCCAGCATTTT.

V gene TRBV19 combines with J gene TRBJ2-1; 10 nucleotides agree with TRBD1. Germline CDR1 is LNHDA and CDR2 is SQIVND (reference sequence). J lost 3 bases, V lost 4 bases, and 3 bases had no gene match. The CDR3 spans 15 residues. The CDR3 sequence: CASSTRTGGYNEQFF. The CDR3 coding sequence is TGTGCCAGTAGTACGAGGACAGGGGGCTACAATGAGCAGTTCTTC.

The V gene is TRBV7-8, the J gene TRBJ1-2, with a tentative D call TRBD1 (5 bases). The V and J ends lost 2 bases and 6 bases respectively, with 7 bases between them. The CDR3 has 12 amino acids. In germline, CDR1 is SGHVS, CDR2 FQNEAQ. The CDR3: CASSLRGNGYTF. The CDR3 nucleotides are TGTGCCAGCAGCTTAAGGGGTAATGGCTACACCTTC.

The V and J genes are TRBV27 and TRBJ2-3, with a possible D match to TRBD2 (6 bases). With 6 bases removed from V and 2 bases from J, the gap between germline ends came to 21 bases. The germline V gene encodes CDR1 MNHEY and CDR2 SMNVEV (reference sequence). This CDR3 contains 17 residues. The CDR3 region is CASRRLGVGSITDTQYF. The DNA of the CDR3 is TGTGCCAGCAGGAGGTTGGGGGTCGGGAGTATCACAGATACGCAGTATTTT.

This chain connects TRBV5-1 to TRBJ1-1, with 9 bases matching TRBD1. The V gene end was trimmed by 2 bases and the J gene end by 9 bases; junction bases not matched to a gene: 11. Per the germline V gene, CDR1 is SGHRS and CDR2 is YFSETQ. The CDR3 runs to 15 residues. The CDR3 DNA reads as TGCGCCAGCAGCTTATCCGGGACAGGGACTGAACAAGCTTTCTTT. Protein: CASSLSGTGTEQAFF.

The chain joins TRBV2 to TRBJ2-7; D may match TRBD1 or TRBD2 (5 bases each). The CDR3 runs to 14 residues. Germline V gives CDR1 SNHLY, CDR2 FYNNEI. The CDR3 region has the DNA TGTGCATCTGAAGAACTCTACGAGGGGAGTGAGCAGTACTTC. It encodes CASEELYEGSEQYF. Based on the CDR3 plus reference TRBV2 and TRBJ2-7, the full variable domain is EPEVTQTPSHQVTQMGQEVILRCVPISNHLYFYWYRQILGQKVEFLVSFYNNEISEKSEIFDDQFSVERPDGSNFTLKIRSTKLEDSAMYFCASEELYEGSEQYFGPGTRLTVT.

V is TRBV6-5 and J is TRBJ1-2, with unresolved D. V shed 8 bases and J shed 13 bases, with 23 bases lying between them. Germline assignment: CDR1 MNHEY and CDR2 SVGAGI. The CDR3 has 13 amino acids. DNA for the CDR3: TGTGCCAGCGGAGTTGAGGTCGGACTACCTCCCACCTTC. Protein sequence: CASGVEVGLPPTF.

The sample holds one count of this clone. The genes are TRBV6-6 and TRBJ2-5; D not resolved. Germline loops: CDR1 MNHNY, CDR2 SVGAGI (reference sequence). This CDR3 is built from 13 residues. With 2 bases removed from V and 4 bases from J, the gap between germline ends came to 8 bases. CDR3 coding DNA: TGTGCCAGCAGTTACGGCTCCTTAGAGACCCAGTACTTC. Its protein product is CASSYGSLETQYF.

The rearrangement uses TRBV5-1 and TRBJ2-7, with a possible D match to TRBD2 (6 bases). The germline CDR1 and CDR2 sequences are SGHRS and YFSETQ. This CDR3 contains 15 residues. Trimming left V 0 bases short and J 7 bases short, with 17 bases between. Here the CDR3 DNA reads TGCGCCAGCAGCTTGGCGGCGACCGGGACTGGAGAGCAGTACTTC. Encoded protein: CASSLAATGTGEQYF.

This clone came up once. V gene TRBV9 combines with J gene TRBJ2-7; 13 nucleotides agree with TRBD2. The V gene's germline CDR1 is SGDLS and CDR2 YYNGEE. This CDR3 has 17 amino acids. V shed 0 bases and J 2 bases; nucleotides not matched to a gene: 5. This CDR3 reads CASSVAPTSGRAYEQYF. The CDR3 region has the DNA TGTGCCAGCAGCGTAGCCCCAACTAGCGGGAGGGCCTACGAGCAGTACTTC. The full variable domain, its missing parts supplied by reference TRBV9 and TRBJ2-7, is DSGVTQTPKHLITATGQRVTLRCSPRSGDLSVYWYQQSLDQGLQFLIQYYNGEERAKGNILERFSAQQFPDLHSELNLSSLELGDSALYFCASSVAPTSGRAYEQYFGPGTRLTVT.

V usage is TRBV7-9 and J usage is TRBJ2-1, with TRBD2 identical over 7 bases. The J segment lost 0 bases and the V segment lost 5 bases, leaving 7 bases of the junction unmatched. Germline V CDR1 and CDR2: SEHNR, FQNEAQ (reference sequence). This CDR3 comprises 16 residues. CDR3 bases: TGTGCCAGCAGCCGACCTAGCGGCCGCTCCTACAATGAGCAGTTCTTC. Protein product: CASSRPSGRSYNEQFF. Variable domain in full (rest from reference TRBV7-9 and TRBJ2-1): DTGVSQNPRHKITKRGQNVTFRCDPISEHNRLYWYRQTLGQGPEFLTYFQNEAQLEKSRLLSDRFSAERPKGSFSTLEIQRTEQGDSAMYLCASSRPSGRSYNEQFFGPGTRLTVL.

V gene TRBV5-1 combines with J gene TRBJ2-1, with a tentative D call TRBD2 (5 bases). Germline V gene lookup returns CDR1 SGHRS and CDR2 YFSETQ. The length of the CDR3 is 15 residues. V was shortened by 2 bases and J by 1 base, with 10 bases between the two germline ends. CDR3 nucleotide sequence: TGCGCCAGCAGCTTTGCGGGCTTATCCTACAATGAGCAGTTCTTC. Translated: CASSFAGLSYNEQFF.

The V gene is TRBV28, the J gene TRBJ1-2; D may be TRBD1 (5 bases). The V gene's germline CDR1 is MDHEN and CDR2 SYDVKM. V shed 9 bases and J shed 5 bases, with 16 bases lying between them. This CDR3 contains 13 residues. The CDR3 spells CASFSGDSYGYTF. The CDR3 nucleotides are TGTGCCAGTTTTTCGGGGGATTCGTATGGCTACACCTTC.

The chain recombines TRBV6-6 with TRBJ2-6; D is unclear. V was shortened by 8 bases and J by 2 bases, with 13 bases between the two germline ends. Germline values: CDR1 MNHNY, CDR2 SVGAGI (reference sequence). The CDR3 contains 15 residues. CDR3 amino acids: CASHVEAAGANVLTF. The CDR3 nucleotides are TGTGCCAGCCATGTCGAGGCGGCTGGGGCCAACGTCCTGACTTTC.